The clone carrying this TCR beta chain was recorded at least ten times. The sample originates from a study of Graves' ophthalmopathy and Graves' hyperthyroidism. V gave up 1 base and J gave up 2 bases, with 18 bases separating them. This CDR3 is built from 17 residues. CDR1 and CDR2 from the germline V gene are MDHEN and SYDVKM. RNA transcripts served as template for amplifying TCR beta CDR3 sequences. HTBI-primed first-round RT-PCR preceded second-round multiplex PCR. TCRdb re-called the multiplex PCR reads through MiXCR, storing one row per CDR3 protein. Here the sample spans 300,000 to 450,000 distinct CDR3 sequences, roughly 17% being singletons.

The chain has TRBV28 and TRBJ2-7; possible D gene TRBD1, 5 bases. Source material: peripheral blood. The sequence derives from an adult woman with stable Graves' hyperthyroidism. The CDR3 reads CASSLSRVAGFAYEQYF. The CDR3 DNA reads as TGTGCCAGCAGTTTATCAAGGGTGGCAGGGTTTGCCTACGAGCAGTACTTC.